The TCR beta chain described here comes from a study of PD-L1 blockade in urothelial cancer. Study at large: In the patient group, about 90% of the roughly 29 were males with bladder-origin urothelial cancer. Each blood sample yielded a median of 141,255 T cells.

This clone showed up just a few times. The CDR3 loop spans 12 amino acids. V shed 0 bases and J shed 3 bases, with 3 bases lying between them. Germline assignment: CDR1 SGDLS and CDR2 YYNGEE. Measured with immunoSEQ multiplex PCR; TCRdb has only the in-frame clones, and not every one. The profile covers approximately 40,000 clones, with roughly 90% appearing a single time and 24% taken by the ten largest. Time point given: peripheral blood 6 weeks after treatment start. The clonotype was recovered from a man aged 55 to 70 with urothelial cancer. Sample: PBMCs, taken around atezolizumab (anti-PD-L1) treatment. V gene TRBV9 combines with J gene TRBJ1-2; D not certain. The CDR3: CASSVADYGYTF. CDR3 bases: TGTGCCAGCAGCGTAGCTGACTATGGCTACACCTTC.